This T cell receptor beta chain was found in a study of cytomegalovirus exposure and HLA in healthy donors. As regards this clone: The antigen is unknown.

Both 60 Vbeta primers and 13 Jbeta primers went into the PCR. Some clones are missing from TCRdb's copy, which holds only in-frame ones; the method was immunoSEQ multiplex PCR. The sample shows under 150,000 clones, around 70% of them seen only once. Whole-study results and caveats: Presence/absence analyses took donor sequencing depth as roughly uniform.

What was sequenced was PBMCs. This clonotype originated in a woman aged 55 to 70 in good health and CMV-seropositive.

This chain's CDR3 is CASSLGGDASEQFF. The CDR3 nucleotides are TGTGCCAGCAGCTTGGGGGGGGACGCAAGTGAGCAGTTCTTC. This chain uses TRBV7-8 with TRBJ2-1, with 7 bases matching TRBD2. Germline V gene data show CDR1 as SGHVS and CDR2 as FQNEAQ. The CDR3 loop spans 14 amino acids. V trimming: 3 bases; J trimming: 9 bases; junction bases outside the gene matches: 8.